This passage covers 28 T cell receptor beta chains from one sample sequenced in a study of blood T cell repertoires in COVID-19. Profiled with immunoSEQ multiplex PCR; TCRdb holds only in-frame clones, not every one. The sample has over 100,000 clones; 70% to 90% are singletons. Sequenced: peripheral blood. The receptors shown here come from a man aged 35-49 years with acute or convalescent COVID-19.

In the case of this clone: At one end, the junction sequence differs from germline, possibly due to a read error. The V and J genes are TRBV25-1 and TRBJ2-1, with D perhaps matching TRBD2 (7 bases). The germline CDR1 and CDR2 sequences are MGHDK and SYGVNS. The CDR3 has 17 amino acids. The CDR3 loop reads CARSDSGGAGAYNEQFF. The CDR3 nucleotides read TGTGCCCGCAGTGATTCTGGGGGGGCGGGGGCCTACAATGAGCAGTTCTTC.

V is TRBV30 and J is TRBJ2-7, with 11 bases matching TRBD1. This CDR3 is built from 14 residues. The trim removed 3 bases at V and 9 bases at J, leaving 10 bases unmatched. CDR1 GTSNPN and CDR2 SVGIG come from the germline V gene (reference sequence). The CDR3: CAWSRDRGFRGQYF. DNA of the CDR3: TGTGCCTGGAGCCGGGACAGGGGGTTCCGTGGGCAGTACTTC.

V is TRBV29-1 and J is TRBJ2-2, with 8 bases identical to TRBD2. The J segment lost 1 base and the V segment lost 3 bases, leaving 1 base of the junction unmatched. Germline V gene sequence: CDR1 SQVTM, CDR2 ANQGSEA. CDR3 length equals 14 residues. The CDR3: CSVDLAGNTGELFF. The CDR3 DNA sequence: TGCAGCGTTGACCTAGCGGGGAACACCGGGGAGCTGTTTTTT.

CDR3 loop: CASRADRAYNEQFF. The CDR3, as DNA: TGTGCCAGCAGAGCCGACAGGGCCTACAATGAGCAGTTCTTC. V is TRBV2 and J is TRBJ2-1; 7 positions match TRBD1. CDR3 length: 14 residues. The ends lost 6 bases at V and 2 bases at J; junction bases unmatched: 4. The germline CDR1 and CDR2 sequences are SNHLY and FYNNEI. Full variable domain (missing parts from reference TRBV2 and TRBJ2-1): EPEVTQTPSHQVTQMGQEVILRCVPISNHLYFYWYRQILGQKVEFLVSFYNNEISEKSEIFDDQFSVERPDGSNFTLKIRSTKLEDSAMYFCASRADRAYNEQFFGPGTRLTVL.

This chain connects TRBV6-6 to TRBJ2-7; D remains ambiguous. The CDR3 loop spans 12 amino acids. V was trimmed by 3 bases and J by 5 bases, leaving 8 bases between them. Germline lookup yields CDR1 MNHNY and CDR2 SVGAGI (reference sequence). CDR3 nucleotide sequence: TGTGCCAGCAGTTATTTCCGGGACGAGCAGTACTTC. Amino acid sequence: CASSYFRDEQYF.

The rearrangement links TRBV7-2 to TRBJ2-6, with 13 bases fitting TRBD2. After removal of 5 bases from V and 0 bases from J, the junction contained 4 bases not matched to a gene. This CDR3 comprises 18 residues. Looked up from germline, CDR1 is SGHTA and CDR2 is FQGNSA. The CDR3 coding sequence is TGTGCCAGCAGCCCACTAGCGGGGGGGGCCTCTGGGGCCAACGTCCTGACTTTC. This gives the protein CASSPLAGGASGANVLTF.

V is TRBV29-1 and J is TRBJ1-4; D call uncertain. Germline-derived CDR1 and CDR2 are SQVTM and ANQGSEA. The CDR3 length is 12 residues. V lost 7 bases, J lost 2 bases, and 8 bases lay in between. The CDR3 here is CSAGSTNEKLFF. The DNA for the CDR3 is TGCAGCGCGGGGTCGACTAATGAAAAACTGTTTTTT.

J is TRBJ1-5 and V is TRBV6-5, with D perhaps matching TRBD1 (6 bases). CDR1 and CDR2 from the germline V gene are MNHEY and SVGAGI. Trimming stripped 0 bases from V and 7 bases from J, with 10 bases between. The CDR3 length is 14 residues. In DNA form, the CDR3 reads TGTGCCAGCAGTTACTCTAGGGGGGGACAGCCCCAGCATTTT. Translation gives CASSYSRGGQPQHF.

The CDR3 region is CASRGTSGYEQYF. The CDR3 region has the DNA TGTGCCAGCAGGGGGACTAGCGGCTACGAGCAGTACTTC. The chain is built from TRBV12-3 or TRBV12-4 and TRBJ2-7; TRBD2 matches 11 bases. The CDR3 runs to 13 residues. V lost 6 bases and J lost 3; bases outside the gene matches: 1.

This rearrangement joins TRBV29-1 to TRBJ2-1; TRBD2 matches 10 bases. Germline V gene lookup returns CDR1 SQVTM and CDR2 ANQGSEA. The CDR3 is 15 amino acids. V was clipped by 5 bases and J by 4 bases; unmatched bases: 8. CDR3 sequence (DNA): TGCAGCGTTCAGAAAGGACTAGCGGATTACAATGAGCAGTTCTTC. It yields the protein CSVQKGLADYNEQFF.

The genes are TRBV6-1 and TRBJ2-1, with D possibly matching TRBD2 (5 bases). The CDR3 has 13 residues. Germline assignment: CDR1 MNHNS and CDR2 SASEGT. V dropped 11 bases and J dropped 0 bases, with 11 bases sitting between them. The CDR3 nucleotides read TGTGCCGACAATCGGGACTCCTACAATGAGCAGTTCTTC. This encodes CADNRDSYNEQFF.

The chain links TRBV27 to TRBJ2-6; no definite D call. V lost 5 bases to trimming and J lost 1 base, with 9 bases between them. There are 15 residues in the CDR3. CDR1 and CDR2 from the germline V gene are MNHEY and SMNVEV (reference sequence). CDR3 in DNA: TGTGCCAGCAGTCCTCGTAATTCTGGGGCCAACGTCCTGACTTTC. Translated, it gives CASSPRNSGANVLTF.

The table lists this clone with a few counts. The chain links TRBV6-5 to TRBJ2-3, with D possibly matching TRBD1 (6 bases). Germline V gives CDR1 MNHEY, CDR2 SVGAGI. Trimming cost V 2 bases and J 6 bases, with 15 bases left between them. CDR3 length: 15 residues. This chain's CDR3 is CASSYGAQGSDTQYF. The DNA for the CDR3 is TGTGCCAGCAGTTACGGGGCACAGGGATCGGATACGCAGTATTTT.

This clone was seen only once. The chain recombines TRBV6-1 with TRBJ2-5; tentatively, D is TRBD1 (7 bases). The V gene's germline CDR1 is MNHNS and CDR2 SASEGT. The CDR3 loop spans 15 amino acids. V lost 0 bases, J lost 5 bases, and 13 bases lay in between. This chain's CDR3 is CASSEAPGGQETQYF. CDR3 nucleotide sequence: TGTGCCAGCAGTGAAGCGCCCGGGGGACAGGAGACCCAGTACTTC.

The chain joins TRBV28 to TRBJ2-7; 7 positions agree with TRBD1. The CDR3 loop spans 12 amino acids. Germline V gene lookup returns CDR1 MDHEN and CDR2 SYDVKM. With 6 bases clipped from V and 1 base from J, the junction kept 0 bases outside the gene matches. The CDR3: CASRTGSYEQYF. The CDR3, as DNA: TGTGCCAGCAGGACAGGGTCCTACGAGCAGTACTTC.

This clone was seen just once. CDR3 nucleotides: TGTGCCAGCTCAAAACTAGGACAGGACCGGTTTTTT. It codes for CASSKLGQDRFF. This chain connects TRBV18 to TRBJ1-4; 7 bases align to TRBD1. CDR1 KGHSH and CDR2 LQKENI come from the germline V gene. The CDR3 runs 12 residues. Losses at the gene ends were 5 bases for V and 16 bases for J; bases not matched to a gene: 10.

The chain uses TRBV7-2 and TRBJ2-7; 7 bases match TRBD1. Unmatched junction bases numbered 9, after V lost 5 bases and J lost 5 bases. This CDR3 is 14 amino acids long. Germline CDR1 SGHTA, CDR2 FQGNSA. CDR3 region: CASSLGQPSNEQYF. CDR3 coding DNA: TGTGCCAGCAGCCTGGGACAGCCGTCAAACGAGCAGTACTTC.

The rearrangement links TRBV5-5 to TRBJ1-4; tentative D call: TRBD1 (5 bases). Trimming stripped 5 bases from V and 5 bases from J, with 16 bases between. CDR1 SGHKS and CDR2 YYEKEE come from the germline V gene (reference sequence). The CDR3 spans 15 residues. Here the CDR3 reads CASRGGTLGNEKLFF. The CDR3 DNA is TGTGCCAGCAGGGGAGGGACCCTCGGAAATGAAAAACTGTTTTTT.

The chain has TRBV3-1 (or the pseudogene TRBV3-2) and TRBJ1-3; D is perhaps TRBD1 (5 bases). This CDR3 is 13 amino acids long. Per the germline V gene, CDR1 is LGHDT and CDR2 is YNNKEL (reference sequence). Trimming removed 4 bases from V and 2 bases from J, with 6 bases in between. The CDR3 sequence: CASSPTAGNTIYF. The DNA for the CDR3 is TGTGCCAGCAGCCCGACAGCTGGAAACACCATATATTTT.

The chain recombines TRBV5-1 with TRBJ2-5; 9 positions agree with TRBD1. The J segment lost 12 bases and the V segment lost 3 bases, leaving 12 bases of the junction unmatched. This CDR3 has 14 residues. Per germline, CDR1 SGHRS and CDR2 YFSETQ. CDR3 in DNA: TGCGCCAGCAGCTCCGGACAGGGGAGGTTTAGAAAGTACTTC. Translating it yields CASSSGQGRFRKYF.

The chain couples TRBV4-2 to TRBJ2-5; 11 bases align to TRBD2. CDR1 and CDR2 from the germline V gene are LGHNA and YNFKEQ. The CDR3 loop spans 15 amino acids. Trimming took 4 bases from V and 5 from J; bases not matched to a gene: 6. CDR3 loop: CASSLSGGAGETQYF. The CDR3 DNA reads as TGTGCCAGCAGCCTTAGCGGGGGGGCCGGGGAGACCCAGTACTTC.

V usage is TRBV27 and J usage is TRBJ1-2; 11 bases agree with TRBD1. This CDR3 is built from 15 residues. The J segment lost 8 bases and the V segment lost 2 bases, leaving 7 bases of the junction unmatched. CDR1 MNHEY and CDR2 SMNVEV come from the germline V gene (reference sequence). The CDR3 is CASSLLRDRGDGYTF. The CDR3 region has the DNA TGTGCCAGCAGTTTACTCCGGGACAGGGGGGACGGCTACACCTTC.

V usage is TRBV3-1 (or the pseudogene TRBV3-2) and J usage is TRBJ1-3; no clear D. Germline V gene lookup returns CDR1 LGHDT and CDR2 YNNKEL (reference sequence). V was pared by 4 bases and J by 4 bases, with 11 bases between. The CDR3 is made up of 14 amino acids. The CDR3 sequence: CASSRRGWGNTIYF. The CDR3 DNA reads TGTGCCAGCAGCCGCCGAGGGTGGGGAAACACCATATATTTT.

This chain connects TRBV28 to TRBJ1-1; the D is unclear. The germline V gene has CDR1 MDHEN and CDR2 SYDVKM. The CDR3 is made up of 17 amino acids. Between the trimmed V and J ends, which lost 3 bases and 1 base, there was a span of 18 bases. CDR3 bases: TGTGCCAGCAGTTTTCCCGACATCCTCATGGGGAACACTGAAGCTTTCTTT. Its translation: CASSFPDILMGNTEAFF.

The chain employs TRBV21-1 and TRBJ2-3; no DNA check was done on the table's D call, TRBD2. TRBV21-1 is classified as a pseudogene. The CDR3 sequence is 15 residues long. In DNA, the CDR3 is TGTGCCAGCAGCCCGGTTACCGGGGACACAGATACGCAGTATTTT. Its translation is CASSPVTGDTDTQYF.

There are a few counts of this clone. The chain couples TRBV4-2 to TRBJ2-7, with D perhaps TRBD1 (5 bases). V gave up 4 bases and J gave up 2 bases, with 9 bases separating them. The CDR3 covers 13 residues. Germline assignment: CDR1 LGHNA and CDR2 YNFKEQ. The CDR3 region has the DNA TGTGCCAGCAGCCCCCTAGGGGCCTACGAGCAGTACTTC. It codes for CASSPLGAYEQYF.

CDR3 sequence (DNA): TGTGCCACTACAGGGGATGGCAATCAGCCCCAGCATTTT. Protein: CATTGDGNQPQHF. This sequence joins TRBV30 and TRBJ1-5, with 7 bases fitting TRBD1. Germline lookup yields CDR1 GTSNPN and CDR2 SVGIG (reference sequence). V lost 8 bases, J lost 2 bases, and 6 bases stayed unmatched. This CDR3 contains 13 residues.

This sequence joins TRBV27 and TRBJ1-1; TRBD1 agrees at 10 bases. The V gene's germline CDR1 is MNHEY and CDR2 SMNVEV (reference sequence). V was pared by 5 bases and J by 10 bases, with 13 bases of the junction left unmatched. This CDR3 is built from 15 residues. The CDR3 loop reads CASSDTGTGERVAFF. The CDR3 DNA follows: TGTGCCAGCAGTGACACCGGGACAGGGGAGAGGGTAGCTTTCTTT.